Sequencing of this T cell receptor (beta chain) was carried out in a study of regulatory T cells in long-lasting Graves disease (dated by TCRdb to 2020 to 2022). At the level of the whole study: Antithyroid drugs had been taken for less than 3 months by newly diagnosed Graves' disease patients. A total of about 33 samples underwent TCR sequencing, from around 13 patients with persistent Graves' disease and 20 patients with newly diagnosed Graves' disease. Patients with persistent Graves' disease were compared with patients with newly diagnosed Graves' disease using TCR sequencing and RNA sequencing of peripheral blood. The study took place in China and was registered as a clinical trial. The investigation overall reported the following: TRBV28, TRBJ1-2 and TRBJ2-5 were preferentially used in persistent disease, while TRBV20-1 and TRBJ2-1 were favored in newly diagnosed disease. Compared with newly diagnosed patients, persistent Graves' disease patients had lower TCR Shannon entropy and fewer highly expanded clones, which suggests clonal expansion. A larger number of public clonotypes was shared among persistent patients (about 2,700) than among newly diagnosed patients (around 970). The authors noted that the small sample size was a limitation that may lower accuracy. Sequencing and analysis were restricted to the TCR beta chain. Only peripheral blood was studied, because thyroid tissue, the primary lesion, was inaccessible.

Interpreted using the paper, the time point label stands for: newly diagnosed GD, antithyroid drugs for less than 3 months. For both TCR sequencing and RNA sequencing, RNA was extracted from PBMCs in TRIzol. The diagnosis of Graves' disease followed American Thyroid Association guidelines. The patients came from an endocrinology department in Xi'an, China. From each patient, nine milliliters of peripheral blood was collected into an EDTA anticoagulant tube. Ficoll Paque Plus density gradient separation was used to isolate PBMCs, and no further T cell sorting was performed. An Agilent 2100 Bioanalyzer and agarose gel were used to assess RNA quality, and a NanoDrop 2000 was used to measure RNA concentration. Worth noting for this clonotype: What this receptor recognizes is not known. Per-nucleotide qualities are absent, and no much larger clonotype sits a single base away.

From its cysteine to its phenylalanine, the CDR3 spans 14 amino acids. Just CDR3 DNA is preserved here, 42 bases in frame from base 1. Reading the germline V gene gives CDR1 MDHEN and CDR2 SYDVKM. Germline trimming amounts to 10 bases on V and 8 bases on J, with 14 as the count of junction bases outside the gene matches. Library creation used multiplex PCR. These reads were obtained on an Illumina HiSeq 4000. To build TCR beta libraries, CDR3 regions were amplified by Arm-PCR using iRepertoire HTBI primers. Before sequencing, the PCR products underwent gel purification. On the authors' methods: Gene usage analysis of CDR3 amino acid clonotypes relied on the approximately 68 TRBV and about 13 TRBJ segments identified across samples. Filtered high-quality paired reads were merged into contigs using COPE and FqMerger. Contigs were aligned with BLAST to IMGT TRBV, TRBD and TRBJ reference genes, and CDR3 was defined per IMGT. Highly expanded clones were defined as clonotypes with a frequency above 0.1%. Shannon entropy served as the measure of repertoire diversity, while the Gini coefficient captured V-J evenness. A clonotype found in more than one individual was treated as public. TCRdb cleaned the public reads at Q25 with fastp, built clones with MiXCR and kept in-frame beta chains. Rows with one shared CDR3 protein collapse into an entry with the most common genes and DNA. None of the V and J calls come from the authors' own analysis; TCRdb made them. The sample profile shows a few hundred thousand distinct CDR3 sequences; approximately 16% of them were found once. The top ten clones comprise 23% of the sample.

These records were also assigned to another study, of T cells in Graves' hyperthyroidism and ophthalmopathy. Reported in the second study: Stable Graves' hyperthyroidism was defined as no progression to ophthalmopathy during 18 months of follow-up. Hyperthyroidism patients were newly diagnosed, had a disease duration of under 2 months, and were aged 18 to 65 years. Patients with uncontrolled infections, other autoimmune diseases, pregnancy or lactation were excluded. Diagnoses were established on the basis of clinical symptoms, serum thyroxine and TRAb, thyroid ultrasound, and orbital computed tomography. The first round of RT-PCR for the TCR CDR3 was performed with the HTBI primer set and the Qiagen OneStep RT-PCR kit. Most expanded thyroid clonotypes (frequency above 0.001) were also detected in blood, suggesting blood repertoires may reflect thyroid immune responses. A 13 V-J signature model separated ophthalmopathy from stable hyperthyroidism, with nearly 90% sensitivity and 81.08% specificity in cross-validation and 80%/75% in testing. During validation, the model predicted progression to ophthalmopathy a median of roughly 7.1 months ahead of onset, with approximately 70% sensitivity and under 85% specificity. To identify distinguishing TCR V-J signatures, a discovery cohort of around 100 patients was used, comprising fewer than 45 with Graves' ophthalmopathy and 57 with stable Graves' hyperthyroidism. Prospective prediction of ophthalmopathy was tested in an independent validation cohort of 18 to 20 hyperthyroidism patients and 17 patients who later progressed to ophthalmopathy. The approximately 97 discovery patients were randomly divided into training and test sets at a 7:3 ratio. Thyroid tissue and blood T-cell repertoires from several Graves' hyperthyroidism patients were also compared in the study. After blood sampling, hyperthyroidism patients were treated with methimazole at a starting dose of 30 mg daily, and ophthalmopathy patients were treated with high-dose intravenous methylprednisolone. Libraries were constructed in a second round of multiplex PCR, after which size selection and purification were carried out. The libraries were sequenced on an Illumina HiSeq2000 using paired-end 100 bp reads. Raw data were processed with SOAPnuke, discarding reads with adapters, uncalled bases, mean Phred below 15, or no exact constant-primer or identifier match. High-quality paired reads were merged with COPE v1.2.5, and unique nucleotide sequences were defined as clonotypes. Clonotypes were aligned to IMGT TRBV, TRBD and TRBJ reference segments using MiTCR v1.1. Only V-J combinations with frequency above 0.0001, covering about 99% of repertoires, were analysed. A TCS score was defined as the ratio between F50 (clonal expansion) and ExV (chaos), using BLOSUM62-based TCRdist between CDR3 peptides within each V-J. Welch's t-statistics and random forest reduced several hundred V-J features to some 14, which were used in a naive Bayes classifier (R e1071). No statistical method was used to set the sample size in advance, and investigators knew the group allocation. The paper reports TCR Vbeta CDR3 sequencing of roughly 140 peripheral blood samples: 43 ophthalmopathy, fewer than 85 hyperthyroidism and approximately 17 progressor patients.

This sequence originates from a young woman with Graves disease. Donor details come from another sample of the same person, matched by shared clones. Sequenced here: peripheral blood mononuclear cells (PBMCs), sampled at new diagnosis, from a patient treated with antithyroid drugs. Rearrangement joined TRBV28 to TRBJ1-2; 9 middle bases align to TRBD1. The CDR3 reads CATHYSTGGKGYTF. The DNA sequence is TGTGCCACACACTACTCCACAGGGGGCAAAGGCTACACCTTC.